Below, one T cell receptor beta chain is given with its context. The antigen it recognizes is unknown. Base qualities were left out, and no much larger clone turns up one base away. The data originate from a study of T cells in Graves' hyperthyroidism and ophthalmopathy (dated by TCRdb to about 2019). At the level of the whole study: Peripheral blood was collected at initial diagnosis, before any treatment. In several Graves' hyperthyroidism patients, the study also compared T-cell repertoires from thyroid tissue with T-cell repertoires from blood. After sampling, hyperthyroidism patients received methimazole starting at 30 mg daily, and ophthalmopathy patients received high-dose intravenous methylprednisolone. The roughly 91 discovery patients were randomly divided into training and test sets at a 7:3 ratio. Whether ophthalmopathy could be predicted prospectively was tested in an independent validation cohort made up of approximately 19 hyperthyroidism patients plus 17 patients who later progressed to ophthalmopathy. TCR Vbeta CDR3 sequencing of 120 to 150 peripheral blood samples (under 45 ophthalmopathy, roughly 72 hyperthyroidism and roughly 17 progressor patients) is reported in the paper. To identify TCR V-J signatures that set the groups apart, the researchers used a discovery cohort of 100 patients, made up of 43 with Graves' ophthalmopathy and 57 with stable Graves' hyperthyroidism.

The TCR beta CDR3 regions were amplified from the RNA transcripts. The first round of RT-PCR for the TCR CDR3 was performed with the HTBI primer set and the Qiagen OneStep RT-PCR kit. Libraries were constructed in a second round of multiplex PCR, after which size selection and purification were carried out. Sequencing of the libraries was done on an Illumina HiSeq2000 using paired-end 100 bp reads. In the paper's pipeline: SOAPnuke was used to process the raw data, throwing out any read that contained adapters or uncalled bases, had a mean Phred below 15, or lacked an exact constant-primer or identifier match. COPE v1.2.5 was used to merge high-quality paired reads, and clonotypes were defined as unique nucleotide sequences. MiTCR v1.1 was used to align clonotypes to the IMGT TRBV, TRBD and TRBJ reference segments. Only V-J combinations with frequency above 0.0001, covering 98% to 99.2% of repertoires, were analysed. The TCS score was defined as the ratio of F50 (clonal expansion) to E x V (chaos), calculated using BLOSUM62-based TCRdist between CDR3 peptides within each V-J. Welch's t-statistics and random forest reduced several hundred V-J features to fewer than 15, which were used in a naive Bayes classifier (R e1071). The Morisita-Horn index was used to measure how similar the thyroid and blood repertoires were. Using fastp at Q25 and MiXCR, TCRdb reprocessed the public reads and kept productive beta chains. Each CDR3 protein gets just one entry, which takes the most common genes and DNA from the rows behind it. The V and J calls were not made by the authors but by TCRdb's processing. This sample holds about 840,000 distinct CDR3 sequences; 38% were observed only once. About 8.9% of the sample is in the top ten clones.

Graves' hyperthyroidism was defined as stable when no progression to ophthalmopathy occurred over 18 months of follow-up. The hyperthyroidism patients were between 18 and 65 years old and newly diagnosed, with a disease duration of less than 2 months. Any patient with an uncontrolled infection, another autoimmune disease, pregnancy or lactation was excluded. Clinical symptoms, serum thyroxine and TRAb, thyroid ultrasound, and orbital computed tomography formed the basis for the diagnoses. PBMCs were separated from approximately 10 ml of fresh peripheral blood using Ficoll-Paque density gradient centrifugation. Total RNA was extracted using Trizol reagent, and RNA quality was assessed on an Agilent 2100 Bioanalyzer. The CDR3 sequence holds 12 residues, the cysteine and phenylalanine included. Of the read, only the CDR3 DNA is kept; its 36 bases are in frame from base 1. The germline V gene encodes CDR1 SGHAT and CDR2 FQNNGV. V is pared back by 1 base and J by 7 bases, with 8 bases lying between the germline termini.

Study-level results and caveats: Most expanded thyroid clonotypes (frequency above 0.001) were also detected in blood, suggesting blood repertoires may reflect thyroid immune responses. Sample size was not statistically predetermined, and investigators were not blinded to group allocation. In validation, the model predicted progression to ophthalmopathy a median of 6.5 months before onset, with about 70% sensitivity and 72.22% specificity. In cross-validation, a model built on a 13 V-J signature told ophthalmopathy apart from stable hyperthyroidism with 87.88% sensitivity and about 81% specificity, and in testing the same model reached 80%/75%.

The sample was blood. The chain was built from TRBV11-2 and TRBJ2-7; the D gene assignment is ambiguous. The TCR originated in a man aged 18 to 30 with Graves' hyperthyroidism. The CDR3 is CASSLVGFEQYF. The nucleotide sequence reads TGTGCCAGCAGCTTAGTGGGTTTTGAGCAGTACTTC.